What follows are 19 T cell receptor beta chains derived from one specimen sequenced in a study of CD8 T cells in Susac syndrome. RNA in amounts of roughly 0.5 to 1 ug was reverse transcribed with random hexamers. MiXCR was run by TCRdb on the immunoSEQ multiplex PCR reads, yielding one entry per CDR3 protein. The sample lists approximately 79,000 distinct CDR3 sequences, approximately 93% seen once, with more than 0.4% in the top ten. Sequenced material: CD8+ T cells from PBMCs. These receptors came from a human donor with Susac syndrome.

This rearrangement joins TRBV20-1 to TRBJ2-5; TRBD2 is a possible D gene (6 bases). Germline V gene lookup returns CDR1 DFQATT and CDR2 SNEGSKA (reference sequence). Between the trimmed V and J ends, which lost 6 bases and 1 base, there was a span of 12 bases. This CDR3 has 13 residues. Written as DNA, the CDR3 is TGCAGTGCACCCGGGACTGTCCAAGAGACCCAGTACTTC. Translated: CSAPGTVQETQYF.

The chain couples TRBV20-1 to TRBJ1-1; no definite D call. V was pared by 3 bases and J by 2 bases, with 10 bases between. The CDR3 has 13 amino acids. Looked up from germline, CDR1 is DFQATT and CDR2 is SNEGSKA (reference sequence). CDR3 sequence: CSARRGGNTEAFF. The DNA of the CDR3 is TGCAGTGCTAGGCGGGGTGGTAACACTGAAGCTTTCTTT.

The CDR3 coding sequence is TGTGCCAGTAGTCCACAGGAGAACACTGAAGCTTTCTTT. This encodes CASSPQENTEAFF. V and J are TRBV19 and TRBJ1-1, with D tentatively TRBD1 (5 bases). The CDR3 extends over 13 amino acids. Germline CDR1 is LNHDA and CDR2 is SQIVND (reference sequence). Trimming took 5 bases from V and 1 from J, leaving 8 bases between them.

The V gene is TRBV10-1, the J gene TRBJ2-3; D gene uncertain. This CDR3 comprises 13 residues. V lost 3 bases and J lost 11, with 15 bases in between. Germline V gene lookup returns CDR1 WNHNN and CDR2 SYGVQD (reference sequence). CDR3 region: CASSDPGSPRQYF. Here the CDR3 DNA reads TGCGCCAGCAGTGACCCCGGTTCTCCGCGGCAGTATTTT.

The table lists this clonotype with a few counts. The rearrangement uses TRBV5-1 and TRBJ2-7, with TRBD1 identical over 8 bases. Trimming cost V 4 bases and J 4 bases; bases outside gene matches: 7. The CDR3 covers 14 residues. Germline V gene data show CDR1 as SGHRS and CDR2 as YFSETQ. The CDR3 loop reads CASSVRTGYYEQYF. The CDR3, as DNA: TGCGCCAGCAGCGTGCGGACAGGGTATTACGAGCAGTACTTC.

The chain uses TRBV30 and TRBJ2-3, with D perhaps matching TRBD1 or TRBD2 (6 bases each). The ends were cut back, 5 bases at V and 1 base at J, with 16 bases in the middle. From germline, CDR1 is GTSNPN and CDR2 SVGIG (reference sequence). CDR3 size: 15 residues. CDR3 sequence (DNA): TGTGCCTGGCGCAAAGTCGGGGGCCGCACAGATACGCAGTATTTT. Translated: CAWRKVGGRTDTQYF. Using reference TRBV30 and TRBJ2-3 for the parts outside the CDR3, the full variable domain is SQTIHQWPATLVQPVGSPLSLECTVEGTSNPNLYWYRQAAGRGLQLLFYSVGIGQISSEVPQNLSASRPQDRQFILSSKKLLLSDSGFYLCAWRKVGGRTDTQYFGPGTRLTVL.

This chain uses TRBV11-2 with TRBJ2-1; 7 positions match TRBD2. Trimming removed 5 bases from V and 6 bases from J; junction bases left unmatched: 13. Per germline, CDR1 SGHAT and CDR2 FQNNGV. There are 16 residues in the CDR3. CDR3 nucleotide sequence: TGTGCCAGCAGCGGCTGGTTAACGGGAGGTGCCAATGAGCAGTTCTTC. It encodes CASSGWLTGGANEQFF.

This chain joins TRBV3-1 and TRBJ2-7; D gene ambiguous. Germline CDR1 reads LGHDT; CDR2 reads YNNKEL (reference sequence). V dropped 0 bases and J dropped 4 bases, with 13 bases sitting between them. The CDR3 is 15 residues long. The CDR3 here is CASSQEWRSRYEQYF. The CDR3, as DNA: TGTGCCAGCAGCCAAGAATGGCGGTCTAGGTACGAGCAGTACTTC.

This sequence joins TRBV7-9 and TRBJ1-6; a possible D gene is TRBD1 (6 bases). The germline V gene encodes CDR1 SEHNR and CDR2 FQNEAQ (reference sequence). With 4 bases removed from V and 7 bases from J, the gap between germline ends came to 17 bases. This CDR3 comprises 16 residues. CDR3 sequence: CASSSSPGQKNSPLHF. CDR3 bases: TGTGCCAGCAGCTCCTCCCCGGGACAAAAGAATTCACCCCTCCACTTT.

V gene TRBV5-1 combines with J gene TRBJ2-1, with D perhaps TRBD1 (7 bases). The CDR3 consists of 14 residues. V was pared by 4 bases and J by 3 bases, with 11 bases between. The germline V gene has CDR1 SGHRS and CDR2 YFSETQ. CDR3 DNA: TGCGCCAGCAGCGCGGGACAGCTCTACAATGAGCAGTTCTTC. Its translation: CASSAGQLYNEQFF.

This chain joins TRBV27 and TRBJ1-1; a possible D gene is TRBD1 (6 bases). CDR1 MNHEY and CDR2 SMNVEV come from the germline V gene (reference sequence). V dropped 5 bases and J dropped 0 bases, with 13 bases sitting between them. This CDR3 region has 15 residues. The CDR3 is CASSREGHLNTEAFF. Written as DNA, the CDR3 is TGTGCCAGCAGTCGAGAGGGACACTTGAACACTGAAGCTTTCTTT.

The chain combines TRBV2 with TRBJ2-2; TRBD1 might be the D (5 bases). Trimming shortened V by 7 bases and J by 9 bases, and 12 bases separated the two germline ends. The CDR3 extends over 12 amino acids. CDR1 and CDR2 (germline): SNHLY, FYNNEI. The CDR3 is CASKGQGRELFF. The CDR3 coding sequence is TGTGCCAGCAAGGGGCAGGGTAGGGAGCTGTTTTTT. The full variable domain, in which reference TRBV2 and TRBJ2-2 provide the parts outside the CDR3, is EPEVTQTPSHQVTQMGQEVILRCVPISNHLYFYWYRQILGQKVEFLVSFYNNEISEKSEIFDDQFSVERPDGSNFTLKIRSTKLEDSAMYFCASKGQGRELFFGEGSRLTVL.

V is TRBV15 and J is TRBJ1-2; no clear D gene. V dropped 5 bases and J dropped 6 bases, with 10 bases sitting between them. Germline assignment: CDR1 LNHNV and CDR2 YYDKDF (reference sequence). CDR3 length equals 12 residues. CDR3 coding DNA: TGTGCCACCAGCTCGGGCGGGGATGGCTACACCTTC. It specifies CATSSGGDGYTF.

The genes are TRBV7-2 and TRBJ2-1; D may be TRBD2 (5 bases). Trimming took off 4 bases at V and 8 bases at J, with 15 bases between the two ends. This CDR3 is built from 14 residues. Germline assignment: CDR1 SGHTA and CDR2 FQGNSA. The CDR3 nucleotides read TGTGCCAGCAGCTCCGACTACCGGCCCCATGAGCAGTTCTTC. Amino acids: CASSSDYRPHEQFF.

The rearrangement links TRBV20-1 to TRBJ2-2; 7 nucleotides line up with TRBD1. Per germline, CDR1 DFQATT and CDR2 SNEGSKA (reference sequence). The CDR3 spans 14 residues. The CDR3 bases are TGCAGCACCACCGGGACAGATAACACCGGGGAGCTGTTTTTT. Protein: CSTTGTDNTGELFF.

In DNA form, the CDR3 reads TGTGCCAGCAGCCAAGTATCCCTGCGCCGGGGTAGCTATGGCTACACCTTC. Protein sequence: CASSQVSLRRGSYGYTF. The chain carries TRBV3-1 and TRBJ1-2, with D unclear. In germline, CDR1 is LGHDT, CDR2 YNNKEL (reference sequence). The CDR3 totals 17 residues. The V end was cut by 1 base, the J end by 4 bases, with 19 bases between.

This sequence joins TRBV7-2 and TRBJ2-3; D not resolved. The length of the CDR3 is 14 residues. Trimming pared 0 bases from V and 2 bases from J, leaving 6 bases between. CDR1 SGHTA and CDR2 FQGNSA come from the germline V gene. The CDR3 coding sequence is TGTGCCAGCAGCTTAGCTGGGTTCACAGATACGCAGTATTTT. This sequence encodes CASSLAGFTDTQYF.

V is TRBV20-1 and J is TRBJ1-1; D uncertain. The CDR3 is 12 amino acids. Trimming left V 6 bases short and J 7 bases short, with 15 bases between. Per the germline V gene, CDR1 is DFQATT and CDR2 is SNEGSKA (reference sequence). In nucleotides, the CDR3 is TGCAGTGCCCTCATGAGGCAGCTTGAAGCTTTCTTT. Amino acids: CSALMRQLEAFF.

J is TRBJ2-2 and V is TRBV6-5; D gene unclear. V was cut by 7 bases and J by 4 bases, with 16 bases left in between. Per the germline V gene, CDR1 is MNHEY and CDR2 is SVGAGI. This CDR3 comprises 15 residues. Here the CDR3 reads CASKARRSGTGELFF. The CDR3 DNA follows: TGTGCCAGCAAGGCGCGCAGGTCGGGCACCGGGGAGCTGTTTTTT.